This entry is about one TCR beta chain. Antigen: not known. At the DNA level, this CDR3 is encoded by other sequences in the same sample as well. The CDR3 runs 13 residues. CDR1 is SGDLS and CDR2 is YYNGEE in the germline V gene. V was trimmed by 0 bases and J by 0 bases, leaving 2 bases between them. These data come from a study of beta chain features in type 1 diabetes. Expressed TCRB transcripts got sequenced, as all isolated RNA was reverse transcribed. The data were produced by immunoSEQ multiplex PCR, yet TCRdb's version contains in-frame clones alone and is incomplete. The data show 200,000 to 300,000 clones, about 11% seen once. General study results and limits: Shorter TCRB CDR3s, moderately but significantly so, were found in Type 1 diabetes patients in all four CD4+ subsets. PCR might pick shorter templates more often, in the same way for patients and controls.

CD4+ cells of the naive, central memory, regulatory and stem cell-like memory types were sorted via CD45RO/CCR7/CD25/CD127/CD95/CD27. The chain is built from TRBV9 and TRBJ2-3; D is uncertain. The source is a man aged 25 to 40 with type 1 diabetes. Sequencing input: naive CD4+ T cells from blood. The CDR3 bases are TGTGCCAGCAGCGTAGCGAGCACAGATACGCAGTATTTT. Translated: CASSVASTDTQYF.